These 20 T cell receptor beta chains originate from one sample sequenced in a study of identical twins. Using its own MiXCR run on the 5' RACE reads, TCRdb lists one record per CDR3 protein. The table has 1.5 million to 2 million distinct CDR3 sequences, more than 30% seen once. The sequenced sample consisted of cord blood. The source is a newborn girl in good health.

CDR3 in DNA: TGTGCCAGCAGTACCGGGTCCTTGGGAGCTTTCTTT. It specifies CASSTGSLGAFF. The chain is built from TRBV28 and TRBJ1-1; D is ambiguous. Trimming pared 5 bases from V and 10 bases from J, leaving 14 bases between. This CDR3 has 12 residues. Germline assignment: CDR1 MDHEN and CDR2 SYDVKM.

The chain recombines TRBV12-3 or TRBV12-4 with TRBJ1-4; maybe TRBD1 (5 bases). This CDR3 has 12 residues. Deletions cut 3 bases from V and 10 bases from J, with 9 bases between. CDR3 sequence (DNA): TGTGCCAGCAGTTTCAGGGAAGGAAAACTGTTTTTT. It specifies CASSFREGKLFF.

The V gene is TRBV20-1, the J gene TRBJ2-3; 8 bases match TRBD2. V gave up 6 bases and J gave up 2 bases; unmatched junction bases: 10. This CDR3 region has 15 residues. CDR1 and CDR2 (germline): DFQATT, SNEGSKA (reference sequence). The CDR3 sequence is CSAEGQRGNTDTQYF. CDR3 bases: TGCAGTGCCGAGGGGCAGCGGGGGAACACAGATACGCAGTATTTT.

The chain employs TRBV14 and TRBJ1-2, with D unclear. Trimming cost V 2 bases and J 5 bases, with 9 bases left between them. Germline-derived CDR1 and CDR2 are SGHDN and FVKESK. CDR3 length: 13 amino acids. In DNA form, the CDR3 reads TGTGCCAGCAGCCAAAATTGGGGTTATGGCTACACCTTC. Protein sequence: CASSQNWGYGYTF.

This chain's CDR3 is CASSYGHTQYF. The CDR3 nucleotides read TGTGCCAGCAGTTACGGTCATACGCAGTATTTT. This chain uses TRBV6-2 or TRBV6-3 with TRBJ2-3; D gene unclear. CDR1 is MNHEY, CDR2 SVGEGT, per germline. V gave up 2 bases and J gave up 7 bases, with 4 bases separating them. This CDR3 contains 11 residues.

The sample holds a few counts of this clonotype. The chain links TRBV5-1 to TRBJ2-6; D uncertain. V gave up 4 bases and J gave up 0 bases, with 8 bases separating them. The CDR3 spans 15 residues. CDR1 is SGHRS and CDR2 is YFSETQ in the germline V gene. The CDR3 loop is CASSPESSGANVLTF. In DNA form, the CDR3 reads TGCGCCAGCAGCCCAGAGAGCTCTGGGGCCAACGTCCTGACTTTC.

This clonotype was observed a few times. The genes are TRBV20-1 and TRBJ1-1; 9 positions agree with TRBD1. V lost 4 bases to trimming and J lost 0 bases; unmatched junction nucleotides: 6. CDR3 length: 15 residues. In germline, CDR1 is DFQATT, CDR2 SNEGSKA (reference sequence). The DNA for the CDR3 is TGCAGTGCTACGGGACAGGGTAGCCTGAACACTGAAGCTTTCTTT. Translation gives CSATGQGSLNTEAFF.

The CDR3 sequence is CASSEDRGKGQRNTEAFF. CDR3 sequence (DNA): TGTGCCAGCAGTGAAGACAGGGGAAAAGGTCAGCGTAACACTGAAGCTTTCTTT. V is TRBV2 and J is TRBJ1-1, with 7 bases lining up with TRBD1. The CDR3 extends over 18 amino acids. Germline V gives CDR1 SNHLY, CDR2 FYNNEI. The V and J ends lost 1 base and 2 bases, in that order; junction bases with no gene match: 13.

The CDR3 reads CASSQAPAGAMNTEAFF. CDR3 in DNA: TGTGCCAGCAGCCAAGCTCCGGCAGGGGCAATGAACACTGAAGCTTTCTTT. V gene TRBV3-1 combines with J gene TRBJ1-1; D is perhaps TRBD1 (6 bases). The germline CDR1 and CDR2 sequences are LGHDT and YNNKEL (reference sequence). V was pared by 1 base and J by 0 bases, with 15 bases between. CDR3 length equals 17 residues.

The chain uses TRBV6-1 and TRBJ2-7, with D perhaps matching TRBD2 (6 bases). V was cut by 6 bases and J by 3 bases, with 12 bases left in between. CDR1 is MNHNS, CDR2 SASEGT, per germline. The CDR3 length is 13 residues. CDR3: CASRPTRGYEQYF. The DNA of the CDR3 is TGTGCCAGCAGGCCGACGCGGGGCTACGAGCAGTACTTC.

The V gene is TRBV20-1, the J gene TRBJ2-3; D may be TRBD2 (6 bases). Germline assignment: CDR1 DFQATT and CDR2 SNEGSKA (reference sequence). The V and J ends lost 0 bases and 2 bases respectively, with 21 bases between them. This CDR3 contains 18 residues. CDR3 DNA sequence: TGCAGTGCTAGAGATCAGGGAGCGAGGGAGGCCCTCACAGATACGCAGTATTTT. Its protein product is CSARDQGAREALTDTQYF.

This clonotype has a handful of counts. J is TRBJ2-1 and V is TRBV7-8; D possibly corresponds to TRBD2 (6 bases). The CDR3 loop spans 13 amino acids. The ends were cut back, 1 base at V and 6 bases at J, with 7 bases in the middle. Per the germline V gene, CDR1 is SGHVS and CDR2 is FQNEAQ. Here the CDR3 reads CASSLGGVNEQFF. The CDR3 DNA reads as TGTGCCAGCAGCTTAGGGGGGGTCAATGAGCAGTTCTTC.

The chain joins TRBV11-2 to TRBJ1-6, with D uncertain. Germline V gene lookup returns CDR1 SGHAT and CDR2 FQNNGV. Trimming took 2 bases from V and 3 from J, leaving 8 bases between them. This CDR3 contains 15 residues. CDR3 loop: CASSLMGFYNSPLHF. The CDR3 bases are TGTGCCAGCAGCTTAATGGGTTTCTATAATTCACCCCTCCACTTT.

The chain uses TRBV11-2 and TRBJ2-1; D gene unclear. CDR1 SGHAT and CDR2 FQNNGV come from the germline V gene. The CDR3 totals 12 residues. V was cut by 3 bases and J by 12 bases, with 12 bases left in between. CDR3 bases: TGTGCCAGCAGCTTTATGGGGTACGGGCAGTTCTTC. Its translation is CASSFMGYGQFF.

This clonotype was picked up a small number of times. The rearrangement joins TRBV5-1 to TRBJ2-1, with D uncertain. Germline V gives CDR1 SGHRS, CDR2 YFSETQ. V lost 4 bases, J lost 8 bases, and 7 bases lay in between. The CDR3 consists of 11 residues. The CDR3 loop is CASSLSDEQFF. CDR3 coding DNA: TGCGCCAGCAGCCTCTCGGATGAGCAGTTCTTC. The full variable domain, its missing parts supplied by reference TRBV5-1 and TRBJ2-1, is KAGVTQTPRYLIKTRGQQVTLSCSPISGHRSVSWYQQTPGQGLQFLFEYFSETQRNKGNFPGRFSGRQFSNSRSEMNVSTLELGDSALYLCASSLSDEQFFGPGTRLTVL.

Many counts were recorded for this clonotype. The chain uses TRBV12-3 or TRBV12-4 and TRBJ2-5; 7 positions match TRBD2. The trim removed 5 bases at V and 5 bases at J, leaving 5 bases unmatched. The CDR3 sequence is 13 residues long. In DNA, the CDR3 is TGTGCCAGCAGTGTCGGACTAGGGGAGACCCAGTACTTC. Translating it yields CASSVGLGETQYF.

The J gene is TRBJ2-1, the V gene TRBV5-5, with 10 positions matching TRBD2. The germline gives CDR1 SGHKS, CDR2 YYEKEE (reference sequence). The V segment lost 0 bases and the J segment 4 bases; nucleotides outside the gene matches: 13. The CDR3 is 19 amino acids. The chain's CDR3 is CASSLARLAGAKFYNEQFF. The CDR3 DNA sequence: TGTGCCAGCAGCTTGGCGCGGCTAGCGGGGGCCAAGTTTTACAATGAGCAGTTCTTC.

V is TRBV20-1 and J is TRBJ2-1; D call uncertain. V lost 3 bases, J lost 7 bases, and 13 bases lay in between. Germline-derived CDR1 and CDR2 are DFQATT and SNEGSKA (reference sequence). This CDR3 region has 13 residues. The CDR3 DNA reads TGCAGTGCTAGGTGGGCCCGCCTGAATGAGCAGTTCTTC. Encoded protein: CSARWARLNEQFF.

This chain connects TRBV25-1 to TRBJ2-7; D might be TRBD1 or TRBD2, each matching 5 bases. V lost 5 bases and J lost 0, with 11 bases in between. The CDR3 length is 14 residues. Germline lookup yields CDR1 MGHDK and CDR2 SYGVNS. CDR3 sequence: CASSRDAPSYEQYF. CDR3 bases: TGTGCCAGCAGTCGGGACGCCCCCTCCTACGAGCAGTACTTC.

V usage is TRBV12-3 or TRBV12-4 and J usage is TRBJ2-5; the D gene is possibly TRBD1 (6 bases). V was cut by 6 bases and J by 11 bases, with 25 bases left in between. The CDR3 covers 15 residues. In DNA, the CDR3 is TGTGCCAGCAGACTCCCTTCGGGCAGGGACAATGAGCAGTACTTC. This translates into CASRLPSGRDNEQYF.